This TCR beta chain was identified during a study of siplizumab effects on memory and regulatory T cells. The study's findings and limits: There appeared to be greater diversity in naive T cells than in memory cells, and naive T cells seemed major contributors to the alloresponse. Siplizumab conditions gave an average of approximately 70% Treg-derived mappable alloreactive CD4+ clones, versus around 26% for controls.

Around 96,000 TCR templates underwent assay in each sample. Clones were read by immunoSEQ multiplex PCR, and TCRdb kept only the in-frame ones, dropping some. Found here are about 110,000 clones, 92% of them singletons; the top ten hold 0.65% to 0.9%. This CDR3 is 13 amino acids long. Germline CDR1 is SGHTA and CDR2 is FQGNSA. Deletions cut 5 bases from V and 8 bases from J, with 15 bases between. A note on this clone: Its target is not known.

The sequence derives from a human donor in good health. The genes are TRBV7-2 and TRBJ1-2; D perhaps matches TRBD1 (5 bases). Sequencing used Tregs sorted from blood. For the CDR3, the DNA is TGTGCCAGCAGCCCCCGCGGGGCTCGGGGCTACACCTTC. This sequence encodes CASSPRGARGYTF.